This is a list of T cell receptor beta chains from one sample in a study of regulatory T cells in long-lasting Graves disease. A single record per CDR3 protein comes from TCRdb applying MiXCR to the multiplex PCR reads. Among around 430,000 distinct CDR3 sequences, approximately 23% were seen once, and the ten largest hold less than 15%. The sample in question was peripheral blood mononuclear cells (PBMCs), obtained when the disease was refractory, from a patient treated with antithyroid drugs. The receptors shown here come from a female donor with Graves disease. The CDR3 runs from the conserved cysteine through the conserved F or W. Fields, in order: D gene, V gene, J gene, clone size, CDR3 protein, CDR3 DNA. A D gene is named only where the DNA matches it firmly. Clone size is given for some rows only: seen once, a few or many times, or a class if the clone is expanded.

>NA|TRBV13|TRBJ1-1|few
CASSLHGDGNTEAFF
TGTGCCAGCAGCTTACACGGGGACGGGAACACTGAAGCTTTCTTT
>TRBD2|TRBV28|TRBJ2-7|many
CASTLGASGTNEQYF
TGTGCCAGCACCCTCGGGGCTAGCGGGACCAACGAGCAGTACTTT
>TRBD1|TRBV5-1|TRBJ2-7|NA
CASSLVFLSGTGIYEQYF
TGCGCCAGCAGCTTGGTTTTCCTTTCCGGGACAGGGATCTACGAGCAGTACTTC
>NA|TRBV29-1|TRBJ2-5|many
CSVQQETQYF
TGCAGCGTTCAACAAGAGACCCAGTACTTC
>TRBD2|TRBV11-3|TRBJ2-1|NA
CASSLRTSEGIHNEQFF
TGTGCCAGCAGCTTAAGGACTAGCGAGGGGATACACAATGAGCAGTTCTTC
>TRBD2|TRBV28|TRBJ2-2|many
CASSLSLAGNSGELFF
TGTGCCAGCAGTTTAAGTCTAGCGGGGAACTCCGGGGAGCTGTTTTTT
>NA|TRBV11-2|TRBJ2-5|many
CASSWAGTKGTQYF
TGTGCCAGCAGCTGGGCTGGGACCAAAGGGACCCAGTACTTC
>NA|TRBV6-2/TRBV6-3|TRBJ2-7|few
CASSYTGAETEQYF
TGTGCCAGCAGTTACACGGGGGCGGAGACCGAGCAGTACTTC
>NA|TRBV28|TRBJ2-7|many
CASSFSGAGYEQYF
TGTGCCAGCAGTTTCTCGGGCGCTGGCTACGAGCAGTACTTC
>NA|TRBV7-2|TRBJ1-1|few
CASSIISEAFF
TGTGCCAGCAGCATTATCTCTGAAGCTTTCTTT
>TRBD1|TRBV5-5|TRBJ1-2|many
CASSRTGVEGYTF
TGTGCCAGCAGCCGAACAGGGGTAGAGGGCTACACCTTC
>NA|TRBV7-2|TRBJ2-2|many
CASSLAGGLGPGELFF
TGTGCCAGCAGCTTAGCGGGCGGGCTGGGGCCCGGGGAGCTGTTTTTT
>TRBD2|TRBV6-1|TRBJ2-2|many
CASRSTSRNTGELFF
TGTGCCAGTAGATCGACTAGCAGGAACACCGGGGAGCTGTTTTTT
>TRBD2|TRBV19|TRBJ2-5|NA
CASSQASGGGQETQYF
TGTGCCAGTTCACAGGCCAGCGGGGGGGGGCAAGAGACCCAGTACTTC
>TRBD1|TRBV20-1|TRBJ1-1|NA
CSGADRVEENQAFF
TGCAGTGGGGCCGACAGGGTGGAAGAAAACCAAGCTTTCTTT
>NA|TRBV24-1|TRBJ2-7|few
CATSDFRDNSYEQYF
TGTGCCACCAGTGATTTCCGGGACAACTCCTACGAGCAGTACTTC
>NA|TRBV3-1|TRBJ2-1|NA
CASSQGGATPYNEQFF
TGTGCCAGCAGCCAAGGGGGGGCCACCCCCTACAATGAGCAGTTCTTC
>TRBD1|TRBV20-1|TRBJ1-5|NA
CSARTGLRYSNQPQHF
TGCAGTGCTCGGACAGGGCTACGATATAGCAATCAGCCCCAGCATTTT
>NA|TRBV5-1|TRBJ2-7|NA
CASRNPTDYEQYF
TGCGCCAGCAGGAATCCGACAGACTACGAGCAGTACTTC
>TRBD2|TRBV20-1|TRBJ2-5|few
CSASVVSGLGETQYF
TGCAGTGCTAGTGTTGTGTCTGGACTAGGCGAGACCCAGTACTTC
>NA|TRBV3-1|TRBJ2-7|NA
CASSQFPRVEQYF
TGTGCCAGCAGCCAATTTCCCAGGGTCGAGCAGTACTTC
>NA|TRBV5-6|TRBJ2-7|many
CASSVSTYEQYF
TGTGCCAGCAGCGTTTCGACCTACGAGCAGTACTTC
>TRBD1|TRBV9|TRBJ2-6|few
CASSAPGQGSGGANVLTF
TGTGCCAGCAGCGCTCCGGGACAGGGGTCCGGTGGGGCCAACGTCCTGACTTTC
>NA|TRBV20-1|TRBJ2-5|few
CSARDQEGVETQYF
TGCAGTGCTAGAGATCAGGAGGGCGTAGAGACCCAGTACTTC
>NA|TRBV20-1|TRBJ2-1|few
CSARDQGQEQFF
TGCAGTGCTAGAGATCAGGGACAAGAGCAGTTCTTC
>NA|TRBV7-9|TRBJ2-7|few
CASSPRLGHEQYF
TGTGCCAGCAGCCCCCGCCTGGGGCACGAGCAGTACTTC
>NA|TRBV29-1|TRBJ2-5|many
CSVEHADQETQYF
TGCAGCGTTGAACATGCGGATCAAGAGACCCAGTACTTC
>NA|TRBV11-2|TRBJ1-5|NA
CASSPYGDTNQPQHF
TGTGCCAGCAGCCCCTACGGGGACACTAATCAGCCCCAGCATTTT
>NA|TRBV28|TRBJ1-6|many
CASNLGQPNSPLHF
TGTGCCAGCAATCTAGGACAGCCTAATTCACCCCTCCACTTT
>TRBD2|TRBV2|TRBJ2-7|many
CASRRERYEQYF
TGTGCCAGCAGGCGGGAGAGGTACGAGCAGTACTTC
>NA|TRBV10-3|TRBJ1-2|many
CAISSTDTYGYTF
TGTGCCATCAGCTCGACAGATACTTATGGCTACACCTTC
>NA|TRBV7-3|TRBJ2-2|many
CASSLWRNTGELFF
TGTGCCAGCAGCCTTTGGCGGAACACCGGGGAGCTGTTTTTT
>TRBD1|TRBV2|TRBJ1-1|many
CASSGDSFMNTEAFF
TGTGCCAGCAGCGGGGACAGTTTTATGAACACTGAAGCTTTCTTT
>NA|TRBV7-3|TRBJ1-1|few
CASGGANRLNTEAFF
TGTGCCAGCGGAGGGGCGAACCGATTGAACACTGAAGCTTTCTTT
>TRBD1|TRBV6-5|TRBJ1-2|NA
CASSYSIPGTGMMANYGYTF
TGTGCCAGCAGTTACTCGATCCCCGGGACAGGGATGATGGCTAACTATGGCTACACCTTC
>NA|TRBV29-1|TRBJ2-2|NA
CSCQQGDGELFF
TGCAGTTGTCAACAGGGCGACGGGGAGCTGTTTTTT
>NA|TRBV5-1|TRBJ1-1|few
CASSLRQGIMNTEAFF
TGCGCCAGCAGCTTGCGGCAGGGGATAATGAACACTGAAGCTTTCTTT
>NA|TRBV7-8|TRBJ2-1|few
CASSLGGGTYNEQFF
TGTGCCAGCAGCTTAGGAGGGGGGACCTACAATGAGCAGTTCTTC
>NA|TRBV7-2|TRBJ2-3|NA
CASSIQWHTQYF
TGTGCCAGCAGCATACAGTGGCATACGCAGTATTTT
>NA|TRBV28|TRBJ2-1|few
CASSFRGSISYNEQFF
TGTGCCAGCAGTTTTCGAGGGAGTATCTCCTACAATGAGCAGTTCTTC
>NA|TRBV28|TRBJ1-4|many
CASRKGEKLFF
TGTGCCAGCAGGAAGGGTGAAAAACTGTTTTTT
>NA|TRBV5-5|TRBJ2-2|NA
CASSSGGGGELFF
TGCGCCAGCAGCTCGGGCGGCGGCGGGGAGCTGTTTTTT
>NA|TRBV20-1|TRBJ1-4|many
CSARLLGPREKLFF
TGCAGTGCTCGGCTTTTGGGGCCCAGGGAAAAACTGTTTTTT
>NA|TRBV28|TRBJ1-2|many
CASSPDNFNYGYTF
TGTGCCAGCAGTCCGGACAACTTTAACTATGGCTACACCTTC
>NA|TRBV29-1|TRBJ1-2|many
CSVEVPQGRYGYTF
TGCAGCGTTGAAGTCCCACAGGGCCGCTATGGCTACACCTTC